At least ten counts were recorded for the clone carrying this T cell receptor (beta chain). The antigen is undetermined. This record belongs to a study of Graves' ophthalmopathy and Graves' hyperthyroidism. For the study at large: Calling hyperthyroidism stable required that no ophthalmopathy show up within 18 months of follow-up.

CDR1 is SQVTM and CDR2 is ANQGSEA in the germline V gene. CDR3 size: 12 residues. The ends were cut back, 6 bases at V and 3 bases at J, with 11 bases in the middle. Hyperthyroidism in these 18- to 65-year-old patients was newly diagnosed, lasting under 2 months. Study-wide points: A classifier, a 13-signature model, separated ophthalmopathy from stable hyperthyroidism with more than 85% sensitivity and roughly 80% specificity. A majority of expanded thyroid clonotypes exceeding 0.001 frequency were likewise present in blood.

Amplification from RNA transcripts yielded the TCR beta CDR3 regions. Scientists carried out first-round RT-PCR using HTBI primers and then a second-round multiplex PCR. TCRdb independently ran MiXCR on the multiplex PCR reads; one entry per CDR3 protein. The sample contains roughly 1.1 million distinct CDR3 sequences, about 40% of which appear only once. The J gene is TRBJ2-5, the V gene TRBV29-1; weak D call: TRBD1 (6 bases). This TCR was recovered from an adult man with Graves' hyperthyroidism. Source material: peripheral blood or thyroid tissue (not recorded which). The CDR3 sequence is CSVSRTEETQYF. DNA of the CDR3: TGCAGCGTCTCGAGGACAGAAGAGACCCAGTACTTC.